This TCR beta chain was profiled in a study of blood T cells in healthy people across ages. A second PCR of 7 to 11 cycles used a sample-barcoded 5' primer and a J-beta primer mix. Every cDNA was tagged by a template-switch adaptor with 12 random nucleotides. TCRdb itself ran the 5' RACE reads through MiXCR, one entry per CDR3 protein. The sample gives about 1 million distinct CDR3 sequences, 40% to 50% of which show up once; under 20% is in the top ten. Ranging in age from about 6 to 100, the donors were healthy Caucasian individuals from Russia. Trimming removed 3 bases at V and 2 bases at J, with 11 bases between. The CDR3 runs 14 residues. Germline lookup yields CDR1 DFQATT and CDR2 SNEGSKA (reference sequence). This clonotype was seen just once. The antigen is not known. General study findings and limits: Unknown CMV status may confound age-related changes in expanded clones.

The chain uses TRBV20-1 and TRBJ2-1, with D possibly being TRBD1 (5 bases). The clonotype comes from a woman in her fifties or sixties in good health. Sequenced input: blood. The CDR3 is CSASIRAPYNEQFF. CDR3 coding DNA: TGCAGTGCTAGTATCAGGGCTCCCTACAATGAGCAGTTCTTC.